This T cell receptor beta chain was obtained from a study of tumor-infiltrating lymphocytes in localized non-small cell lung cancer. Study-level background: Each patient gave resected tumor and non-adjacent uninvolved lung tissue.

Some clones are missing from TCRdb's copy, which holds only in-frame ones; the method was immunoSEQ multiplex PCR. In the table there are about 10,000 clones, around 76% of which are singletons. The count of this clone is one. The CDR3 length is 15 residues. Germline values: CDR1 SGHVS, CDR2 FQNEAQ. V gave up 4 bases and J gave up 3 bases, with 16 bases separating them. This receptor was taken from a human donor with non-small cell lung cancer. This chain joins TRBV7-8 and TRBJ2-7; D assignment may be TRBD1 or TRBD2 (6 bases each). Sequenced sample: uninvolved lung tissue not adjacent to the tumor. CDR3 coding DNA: TGTGCCAGCAGCTCACGAGGGGGGACTCACTACGAGCAGTACTTC. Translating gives CASSSRGGTHYEQYF.